This T cell receptor beta chain was documented in a study of monozygotic twins with inflammatory bowel disease. Regarding the study as a whole: Among T cells, the various subtypes were not distinguishable. Immunosuppressive treatments differing between patients may have added repertoire variability.

Via template switching, UMIs carrying a 6-nucleotide sample barcode were introduced. With about 17 and 10 cycles respectively, two nested PCRs were carried out on TCRalpha and TCRbeta cDNA. With the 5' RACE reads reprocessed, TCRdb shows one record per CDR3 protein and no DNA. This table holds 350,000 to 400,000 distinct CDR3 sequences. The CDR3 is 14 residues long. CDR1 and CDR2 from the germline V gene are MNHNS and SASEGT. Details on this clonotype: Its antigen is not known.

The sample comprised blood. V is TRBV6-1 and J is TRBJ2-1; TCRdb's D gene call, TRBD2, goes unchecked for lack of DNA. This clonotype originated in a human donor with ulcerative colitis or Crohn's disease, or a healthy co-twin of an affected twin (not recorded which). CDR3 region: CASSRLAGGREQFF.